This T cell receptor beta chain was retrieved from a study of T cell changes during pregnancy in multiple sclerosis (dated by TCRdb to between 2018 and 2021). About the investigation overall: The study looked at changes in the T cell repertoire across pregnancy in women with multiple sclerosis.

Library preparation employed the immunoSEQ multiplex PCR assay. The immuneACCESS repertoire file appears here via TCRdb, limited to in-frame rearrangements. These files lack a portion of the clones; in checked studies, under half of the deficit traces to unresolved V genes, and the cause of the others is not known. This sample gives 65,000 to 95,000 clones in total; roughly 91% of them show up just once. About 2.5% of the sample is held by the ten biggest clonotypes. This clone has a handful of counts. No antigen is known for it. No base qualities exist here, and no much larger clone lies one base off it. The sequencing used peripheral blood, collected after pregnancy. The sequence was collected from a female donor in good health, enrolled as a control in a pregnancy study.

The nucleotides are TGTGCCGGTAGCGGGAGTGGCGGGGAGCTGTTTTTT. The encoded protein is CAGSGSGGELFF. The rearranged segments are TRBV2 and TRBJ2-2, with 9 junctional bases fitting TRBD2. Ends trimmed: V by 11 bases, J by 7 bases; bases unmatched to a gene: 5. Looking up the germline V gene yields CDR1 SNHLY and CDR2 FYNNEI. CDR3 length: 12 amino acids, cysteine to phenylalanine. The DNA shown is the 36-base CDR3, in frame from base 1.